This TCR beta chain emerged from a study of blood T cell repertoires in COVID-19. As for the study in general: COVID-19 samples, acute and convalescent, were from the United States, Italy and Spain. T cells, B-cell-depleted T cells, or PBMCs supplied cDNA or gDNA.

This CDR3 has 15 residues. V lost 0 bases to trimming and J lost 5 bases; unmatched junction nucleotides: 5. Germline-derived CDR1 and CDR2 are MNHEY and SMNVEV (reference sequence). Methods used by the authors: Using reference gene primer amplification, nucleated cell counts were estimated. Clones were sequenced by immunoSEQ multiplex PCR, and TCRdb holds only the in-frame ones, with some missing. The DNA was the basis for D and trimming; V, J and clone size are from that table. This repertoire shows around 70,000 clones, approximately 81% found once; its top ten account for more than 4.5%. V gene TRBV27 combines with J gene TRBJ2-5; 8 bases are a match to TRBD1. The material sequenced was peripheral blood. The TCR was taken from a woman aged 80 or over with active or convalescent COVID-19. The CDR3, as DNA: TGTGCCAGCAGTTTATCGGCAGGGGGCGTTGAGACCCAGTACTTC. This gives the protein CASSLSAGGVETQYF.